This is a list of T cell receptor beta chains from one sample in a study of T cell repertoires in aging, cancer and after chemotherapy. Each CDR3 protein gets one entry after TCRdb re-called the multiplex PCR reads with MiXCR. The sample consists of fewer than 15,000 distinct CDR3 sequences, under 30% of them appearing once. The sample was blood. All receptors derive from a human donor in good health. Both conserved end residues are part of each CDR3. D genes are given only for firm matches. Size tells how often a clone was seen (once, few, many) or the class of an expanded clone, and some rows leave it out.

j_gene: TRBJ1-5; abundance: NA; d_gene: TRBD1; len: 15; v_gene: TRBV19; CDR3nt: TGTGCCAGTACAACAGGGGCGGGAAGCAATCAGCCCCAGCATTTT; CDR3aa: CASTTGAGSNQPQHF
j_gene: TRBJ1-2; abundance: NA; d_gene: NA; len: 15; v_gene: TRBV4-1; CDR3nt: TGCGCCAGCAGCCAGGGGAGACAGCATAACTATGGCTACACCTTC; CDR3aa: CASSQGRQHNYGYTF
j_gene: TRBJ2-7; abundance: NA; d_gene: TRBD1; len: 14; v_gene: TRBV12-5; CDR3nt: TGTGCTAGTGCGGGGGACAGGGGTGCATACGAGCAGTACTTC; CDR3aa: CASAGDRGAYEQYF
j_gene: TRBJ2-7; abundance: NA; d_gene: TRBD1; len: 14; v_gene: TRBV6-5; CDR3nt: TGTGCCAGCAGACACGACAGGGGTACCTACGAGCAGTACTTC; CDR3aa: CASRHDRGTYEQYF
j_gene: TRBJ2-7; abundance: NA; d_gene: TRBD2; len: 16; v_gene: TRBV18; CDR3nt: TGTGCCAGCTCACCAATGGTAGCGGGGACCTCTCACGAGCAGTACTTC; CDR3aa: CASSPMVAGTSHEQYF
j_gene: TRBJ1-1; abundance: few; d_gene: NA; len: 13; v_gene: TRBV6-5; CDR3nt: TGTGCCAGCAGCCGGGGAGGGAACACTGAAGCTTTCTTT; CDR3aa: CASSRGGNTEAFF
j_gene: TRBJ2-3; abundance: NA; d_gene: TRBD2; len: 13; v_gene: TRBV29-1; CDR3nt: TGCAGCGGCCCTAGCGGGGCTCGCCATACGCAGTATTTT; CDR3aa: CSGPSGARHTQYF
j_gene: TRBJ2-7; abundance: medium-sized; d_gene: TRBD1; len: 15; v_gene: TRBV19; CDR3nt: TGTGCCAGTAGTGGGGGACAGGGGGGTTCCTACGAGCAGTACTTC; CDR3aa: CASSGGQGGSYEQYF
j_gene: TRBJ2-7; abundance: few; d_gene: NA; len: 12; v_gene: TRBV7-9; CDR3nt: TGTGCCAGCAGCTTAGGCCAGGTAGAGCAGTACTTC; CDR3aa: CASSLGQVEQYF
j_gene: TRBJ2-5; abundance: NA; d_gene: NA; len: 14; v_gene: TRBV6-5; CDR3nt: TGTGCCAGCAGTTACGGCAGGGTAGAAGAGACCCAGTACTTC; CDR3aa: CASSYGRVEETQYF
j_gene: TRBJ1-1; abundance: medium-sized; d_gene: NA; len: 12; v_gene: TRBV30; CDR3nt: TGTGCCTGGAGTGTGTCTCGAGTCGAAGCTTTCTTT; CDR3aa: CAWSVSRVEAFF
j_gene: TRBJ1-1; abundance: few; d_gene: NA; len: 15; v_gene: TRBV5-6; CDR3nt: TGTGCCAGCAGCATGACAGTGACCCTGAACACTGAAGCTTTCTTT; CDR3aa: CASSMTVTLNTEAFF
j_gene: TRBJ2-5; abundance: NA; d_gene: NA; len: 16; v_gene: TRBV6-2/TRBV6-3; CDR3nt: TGTGCCAGCAGTTACTCGCAAACTAGAGGACAAGAGACCCAGTACTTC; CDR3aa: CASSYSQTRGQETQYF
j_gene: TRBJ1-2; abundance: medium-sized; d_gene: NA; len: 11; v_gene: TRBV20-1; CDR3nt: TGCAGTGGAACGGGGGACTATGGCTACACCTTC; CDR3aa: CSGTGDYGYTF
j_gene: TRBJ1-6; abundance: NA; d_gene: NA; len: 16; v_gene: TRBV5-1; CDR3nt: TGCGCCAGCAGCTACACTAGAACTGGTTCGAATTCACCCCTCCACTTT; CDR3aa: CASSYTRTGSNSPLHF
j_gene: TRBJ2-3; abundance: NA; d_gene: TRBD2; len: 14; v_gene: TRBV7-9; CDR3nt: TGTGCCAGCAGCTCCAGACTAGCGGGGGATACGCAGTATTTT; CDR3aa: CASSSRLAGDTQYF
j_gene: TRBJ1-3; abundance: NA; d_gene: NA; len: 14; v_gene: TRBV12-3/TRBV12-4; CDR3nt: TGTGCCAGCAGCCCAGGGTTAGCTGGAAACACCATATATTTT; CDR3aa: CASSPGLAGNTIYF
j_gene: TRBJ1-2; abundance: NA; d_gene: TRBD1; len: 14; v_gene: TRBV10-3; CDR3nt: TGTGCCATTCAAACAGGGGGAGGAAACTATGGCTACACCTTC; CDR3aa: CAIQTGGGNYGYTF
j_gene: TRBJ1-3; abundance: NA; d_gene: NA; len: 16; v_gene: TRBV18; CDR3nt: TGTGCCAGCTCACCTCCCTGGGATTTGGGAGGAAACACCATATATTTT; CDR3aa: CASSPPWDLGGNTIYF
j_gene: TRBJ1-6; abundance: once; d_gene: NA; len: 15; v_gene: TRBV12-3/TRBV12-4; CDR3nt: TGTGCCAGCAGCTTACAGGGACTTCGAAATTCACCCCTCCACTTT; CDR3aa: CASSLQGLRNSPLHF
j_gene: TRBJ2-1; abundance: few; d_gene: NA; len: 13; v_gene: TRBV20-1; CDR3nt: TGCAGTGCTAATAGCGATACTTACAATGAGCAGTTCTTC; CDR3aa: CSANSDTYNEQFF
j_gene: TRBJ1-2; abundance: few; d_gene: TRBD1; len: 15; v_gene: TRBV19; CDR3nt: TGTGCCAGTAGTATACCCCGCCAGGGGGTCTATGGCTACACCTTC; CDR3aa: CASSIPRQGVYGYTF
j_gene: TRBJ2-7; abundance: many; d_gene: TRBD1; len: 15; v_gene: TRBV15; CDR3nt: TGTGCCACCAGCAGAGATTTTACAGGGGGTTACGAGCAGTACTTC; CDR3aa: CATSRDFTGGYEQYF
j_gene: TRBJ2-3; abundance: many; d_gene: NA; len: 14; v_gene: TRBV7-3; CDR3nt: TGTGCCAGCAGCTTAAAGGGGGGCGCAGATACGCAGTATTTT; CDR3aa: CASSLKGGADTQYF
j_gene: TRBJ1-1; abundance: NA; d_gene: NA; len: 15; v_gene: TRBV12-3/TRBV12-4; CDR3nt: TGTGCCAGCAGCTTAGGGGGAAGTGGGAACACTGAAGTTTTCTTT; CDR3aa: CASSLGGSGNTEVFF
j_gene: TRBJ2-5; abundance: NA; d_gene: NA; len: 14; v_gene: TRBV6-5; CDR3nt: TGTGCCACCAAACCGGGACACCTGGGGGAGACCCAGTACTTC; CDR3aa: CATKPGHLGETQYF
j_gene: TRBJ2-5; abundance: NA; d_gene: TRBD1; len: 16; v_gene: TRBV12-3/TRBV12-4; CDR3nt: TGTGCCAGCAGTAACCGCCACAGGGGAACGGGGGAGACCCAGTACTTC; CDR3aa: CASSNRHRGTGETQYF
j_gene: TRBJ1-6; abundance: NA; d_gene: NA; len: 16; v_gene: TRBV6-1; CDR3nt: TGTGCCAGCACCCGAGGAGGGAGCTCCTATAATTCACCCCTCCACTTT; CDR3aa: CASTRGGSSYNSPLHF
j_gene: TRBJ2-1; abundance: NA; d_gene: NA; len: 14; v_gene: TRBV20-1; CDR3nt: TGCAGTGCTAGTGAAGCGGTTTCCTACAATGAGCAGTTCTTC; CDR3aa: CSASEAVSYNEQFF
j_gene: TRBJ2-3; abundance: medium-sized; d_gene: NA; len: 15; v_gene: TRBV7-2; CDR3nt: TGTGCCAGCAGCTCGGACTCCACCCGCACAGATACGCAGTATTTT; CDR3aa: CASSSDSTRTDTQYF
j_gene: TRBJ1-1; abundance: few; d_gene: NA; len: 13; v_gene: TRBV4-3; CDR3nt: TGCGCCAGCAGCCAAGATGAGAACCGGGGCGCTTTCTTT; CDR3aa: CASSQDENRGAFF
j_gene: TRBJ2-2; abundance: few; d_gene: NA; len: 14; v_gene: TRBV13; CDR3nt: TGTGCCAGCAGCCCTGCAGGGGACACCGGGGAGCTGTTTTTT; CDR3aa: CASSPAGDTGELFF
j_gene: TRBJ2-7; abundance: NA; d_gene: TRBD2; len: 13; v_gene: TRBV27; CDR3nt: TGTGCCAGCAGTCTAGCGGGGGGGTACGAGCAGTACTTC; CDR3aa: CASSLAGGYEQYF
j_gene: TRBJ1-2; abundance: NA; d_gene: TRBD1; len: 15; v_gene: TRBV6-5; CDR3nt: TGTGCCAGCATTCCGCAGACAGGGGCCGTCTATGGCTACACCTTC; CDR3aa: CASIPQTGAVYGYTF
j_gene: TRBJ1-1; abundance: NA; d_gene: NA; len: 13; v_gene: TRBV5-1; CDR3nt: TGCGCCAGCAGCTCACCGACAGACACTGAAGCTTTCTTT; CDR3aa: CASSSPTDTEAFF
j_gene: TRBJ2-5; abundance: NA; d_gene: NA; len: 15; v_gene: TRBV27; CDR3nt: TGTGCCAGCAGTTCGACAGGTTGGGGCCAAGAGACCCAGTACTTC; CDR3aa: CASSSTGWGQETQYF
j_gene: TRBJ1-6; abundance: few; d_gene: TRBD1; len: 15; v_gene: TRBV7-9; CDR3nt: TGTGCCAGCAGCTATTTGGGGACAGGGTCTTCACCCCTCCACTTT; CDR3aa: CASSYLGTGSSPLHF
j_gene: TRBJ2-7; abundance: few; d_gene: TRBD1; len: 15; v_gene: TRBV5-8; CDR3nt: TGTGCCAGCAGCTTGGGGACAGGGTTAGGCTACGAGCAGTACTTC; CDR3aa: CASSLGTGLGYEQYF
j_gene: TRBJ1-1; abundance: once; d_gene: NA; len: 15; v_gene: TRBV2; CDR3nt: TGTGCCAGCAGTGAAGGGGGGACGGTAAACACTGAAGCTTTCTTT; CDR3aa: CASSEGGTVNTEAFF
j_gene: TRBJ1-2; abundance: few; d_gene: TRBD1; len: 14; v_gene: TRBV11-1; CDR3nt: TGTGCCAGCAGCTCTGGACAGGGATCCTATGGCTACACCTTC; CDR3aa: CASSSGQGSYGYTF
j_gene: TRBJ1-1; abundance: few; d_gene: NA; len: 13; v_gene: TRBV12-3/TRBV12-4; CDR3nt: TGTGCCAGCAGGGGGGGAGGGTTCACTGAAGCTTTCTTT; CDR3aa: CASRGGGFTEAFF
j_gene: TRBJ1-3; abundance: medium-sized; d_gene: NA; len: 15; v_gene: TRBV6-5; CDR3nt: TGTGCCAGCAGCACCTTCGACACTTCTGGAAACACCATATATTTT; CDR3aa: CASSTFDTSGNTIYF
j_gene: TRBJ2-2; abundance: few; d_gene: TRBD1; len: 16; v_gene: TRBV7-9; CDR3nt: TGTGCCAGCAGCTCGGGACAGGGGGTTTACACCGGGGAGCTGTTTTTT; CDR3aa: CASSSGQGVYTGELFF
j_gene: TRBJ1-2; abundance: NA; d_gene: NA; len: 13; v_gene: TRBV12-3/TRBV12-4; CDR3nt: TGTGCCAGCAGTTTTGTAGGGGGCTATGGCTACACCTTC; CDR3aa: CASSFVGGYGYTF
j_gene: TRBJ1-4; abundance: few; d_gene: NA; len: 14; v_gene: TRBV28; CDR3nt: TGTGCCAGCATGATGGCCAGGGTTAATGAAAAACTGTTTTTT; CDR3aa: CASMMARVNEKLFF
j_gene: TRBJ2-7; abundance: few; d_gene: TRBD1; len: 14; v_gene: TRBV6-6; CDR3nt: TGTGCCAGCAGAAAGGGACAGGTAACCTACGAGCAGTACTTC; CDR3aa: CASRKGQVTYEQYF
j_gene: TRBJ2-5; abundance: NA; d_gene: NA; len: 17; v_gene: TRBV11-2; CDR3nt: TGTGCCAGCAGCTTGGGGTGGCCAGGACAAAACCAAGAGACCCAGTACTTC; CDR3aa: CASSLGWPGQNQETQYF
j_gene: TRBJ2-7; abundance: once; d_gene: NA; len: 15; v_gene: TRBV4-2; CDR3nt: TGTGCCAGCAGCCAACGAGGGGATTCCTCCTACGAGCAGTACTTC; CDR3aa: CASSQRGDSSYEQYF